These 13 T cell receptor beta chains were sequenced from one sample in a study of blood T cell repertoires in COVID-19. Only in-frame clones appear in the TCRdb table, and some are missing; sequencing was by immunoSEQ multiplex PCR. The data contain fewer than 70,000 clones, over 70% of them seen just once; the ten biggest clones take up 3.2%. Sequencing input: peripheral blood. Receptors were obtained from a man between 60 and 75 years old with acute or convalescent COVID-19.

The chain combines TRBV18 with TRBJ2-7; 7 positions match TRBD1. Trimming at V came to 2 bases and at J to 2 bases, leaving 3 bases not matched to a gene. The CDR3 length is 14 residues. Per germline, CDR1 KGHSH and CDR2 LQKENI. The CDR3 nucleotides read TGTGCCAGCTCACCAAGACAGGGTCCCTACGAGCAGTACTTC. It translates to CASSPRQGPYEQYF. The full variable domain, in which reference TRBV18 and TRBJ2-7 provide the parts outside the CDR3, is NAGVMQNPRHLVRRRGQEARLRCSPMKGHSHVYWYRQLPEEGLKFMVYLQKENIIDESGMPKERFSAEFPKEGPSILRIQQVVRGDSAAYFCASSPRQGPYEQYFGPGTRLTVT.

The genes are TRBV24-1 and TRBJ2-1, with 7 positions matching TRBD1. The CDR3 totals 17 residues. CDR1 is KGHDR and CDR2 is SFDVKD in the germline V gene. After removal of 1 base from V and 0 bases from J, the junction contained 5 bases not matched to a gene. Written as DNA, the CDR3 is TGTGCCACCAGTGATTTAGCCAGGGGGTTCTCCTACAATGAGCAGTTCTTC. This gives the protein CATSDLARGFSYNEQFF.

This clone was counted a few times. This same CDR3 is encoded by further DNA sequences in the sample. This chain connects TRBV19 to TRBJ1-5; D not resolved. CDR1 and CDR2 from the germline V gene are LNHDA and SQIVND (reference sequence). Deletions cut 3 bases from V and 7 bases from J, with 13 bases between. The CDR3 runs 14 residues. The CDR3 DNA reads TGTGCCAGTAGTATTTGGGAGTCTCACCAGCCCCAGCATTTT. It translates to CASSIWESHQPQHF.

In its sample, this clone was seen a few times. The genes are TRBV9 and TRBJ1-1, with 8 bases lining up with TRBD1. The J segment lost 1 base and the V segment lost 0 bases, leaving 2 bases of the junction unmatched. This CDR3 has 15 residues. Germline V CDR1 and CDR2: SGDLS, YYNGEE. In DNA, the CDR3 is TGTGCCAGCAGCGTAGCAACAGGGGGGAACACTGAAGCTTTCTTT. Translating it yields CASSVATGGNTEAFF.

This clone was recorded once. The V gene is TRBV6-5, the J gene TRBJ2-6; TRBD1 might be the D (5 bases). CDR3 length equals 15 residues. V was pared by 0 bases and J by 2 bases, with 5 bases between. In germline, CDR1 is MNHEY, CDR2 SVGAGI. The CDR3 loop reads CASSYSGAGANVLTF. In DNA form, the CDR3 reads TGTGCCAGCAGTTACTCAGGGGCTGGGGCCAACGTCCTGACTTTC.

This clone was observed once. The chain combines TRBV20-1 with TRBJ2-1, with 9 bases lining up with TRBD2. The CDR3 runs to 15 residues. Germline V gene sequence: CDR1 DFQATT, CDR2 SNEGSKA (reference sequence). Germline trimming cut 3 bases from V and 4 bases from J; bases unmatched to any gene: 7. CDR3 DNA: TGCAGTGCTAGTCTTCAGCGGGGGGTTTACAATGAGCAGTTCTTC. Its protein product is CSASLQRGVYNEQFF.

In nucleotides, the CDR3 is TGTGCCAGCAGGGAAACTAGCGGGGGCCTTTACGAGCAGTACTTC. This gives the protein CASRETSGGLYEQYF. V gene TRBV25-1 combines with J gene TRBJ2-7; 11 nucleotides match TRBD2. This CDR3 comprises 15 residues. Trimming cost V 6 bases and J 4 bases; bases outside gene matches: 8. Per the germline V gene, CDR1 is MGHDK and CDR2 is SYGVNS.

This sequence joins TRBV2 and TRBJ1-2; no firm D call. Germline CDR1 and CDR2: SNHLY and FYNNEI. The CDR3 spans 14 residues. V lost 4 bases and J 5 bases, leaving 14 bases between the germline ends. In DNA form, the CDR3 reads TGTGCCAGCAGTGGTCAACTAGGGCTTTATGGCTACACCTTC. Its translation is CASSGQLGLYGYTF.

V is TRBV5-4 and J is TRBJ2-3, with TRBD2 matching over 8 bases. V trimming: 5 bases; J trimming: 6 bases; junction bases outside the gene matches: 14. Germline V gene lookup returns CDR1 SGHNT and CDR2 YYREEE (reference sequence). This CDR3 region has 16 residues. The CDR3: CASSQPRSGALDTQYF. The CDR3 coding sequence is TGTGCCAGCAGTCAACCTCGTAGCGGGGCATTGGATACGCAGTATTTT.

The count of this clone is one. This chain joins TRBV5-1 and TRBJ2-1, with D perhaps matching TRBD2 (5 bases). Trimming pared 0 bases from V and 5 bases from J, leaving 12 bases between. The CDR3 runs to 15 residues. Germline assignment: CDR1 SGHRS and CDR2 YFSETQ. The CDR3 coding sequence is TGCGCCAGCAGCTTGGTGGCTAGCCCTAACAATGAGCAGTTCTTC. Its translation: CASSLVASPNNEQFF.

This chain uses TRBV28 with TRBJ1-2, with no clear D. There are 12 residues in the CDR3. The germline V gene encodes CDR1 MDHEN and CDR2 SYDVKM. The V end lost 5 bases, the J end lost 4 bases, and 8 bases lay between the germline ends. DNA of the CDR3: TGTGCCAGCAGTCAGTTCAGCTATGGCTACACCTTC. This encodes CASSQFSYGYTF.

The chain combines TRBV5-8 with TRBJ2-3, with D tentatively TRBD1 (6 bases). CDR3 size: 16 residues. From germline, CDR1 is SGHTS and CDR2 YDEGEE. V lost 3 bases and J 2 bases, leaving 16 bases between the germline ends. The CDR3 spells CASSWRRAGATDTQYF. The CDR3 nucleotides read TGTGCCAGCAGCTGGAGACGGGCAGGGGCCACAGATACGCAGTATTTT.

The chain employs TRBV7-2 and TRBJ1-5; D unclear. This CDR3 has 14 residues. V was cut by 1 base and J by 6 bases, with 10 bases left in between. Germline CDR1 SGHTA, CDR2 FQGNSA. CDR3 sequence reads: CASSLGQASQPQHF. In nucleotides, the CDR3 is TGTGCCAGCAGCTTAGGGCAGGCTTCTCAGCCCCAGCATTTT.